The clone carrying this T cell receptor (beta chain) has only one observation. This entry comes from a study of cytomegalovirus exposure and HLA in healthy donors. In the PCR, 60 Vbeta and 13 Jbeta primers were used. TCRdb keeps only in-frame clones here, not all; method: immunoSEQ multiplex PCR. This sample has about 150,000 clones; more than 60% occur once, and the top ten carry 1.2% to 1.5%. V shed 6 bases and J shed 5 bases, with 23 bases lying between them. The CDR3 totals 16 residues. From germline, CDR1 is MNHEY and CDR2 SMNVEV (reference sequence). Sequences were obtained from PBMCs. The chain joins TRBV27 to TRBJ2-7, with D possibly matching TRBD2 (5 bases). This TCR was sampled from a woman aged 25 to 39 in good health and CMV-seropositive. In DNA, the CDR3 is TGTGCCAGCAGCCCTGCCCCCAGGAGGCCCCTTCACGAGCAGTACTTC. As protein: CASSPAPRRPLHEQYF.